Below, one T cell receptor beta chain is given with its context. These data come from a study of control samples from healthy donors and cancer patients. There are 15 residues in the CDR3. V trimming: 4 bases; J trimming: 10 bases; junction bases outside the gene matches: 14. Germline-derived CDR1 and CDR2 are SGHNT and YYREEE (reference sequence). Method: immunoSEQ multiplex PCR; TCRdb's copy keeps in-frame clones and lacks some. The sample yields 150,000 or so clones, 85% to 90% seen once. What was sequenced was blood. The TCR sequence derives from a man aged 30-40 years in good health. V gene TRBV5-4 combines with J gene TRBJ2-1, with 7 positions matching TRBD2. The CDR3 sequence: CASSPTAGAPGEQFF. CDR3 DNA sequence: TGTGCCAGCAGCCCTACTGCGGGAGCCCCCGGGGAGCAGTTCTTC.